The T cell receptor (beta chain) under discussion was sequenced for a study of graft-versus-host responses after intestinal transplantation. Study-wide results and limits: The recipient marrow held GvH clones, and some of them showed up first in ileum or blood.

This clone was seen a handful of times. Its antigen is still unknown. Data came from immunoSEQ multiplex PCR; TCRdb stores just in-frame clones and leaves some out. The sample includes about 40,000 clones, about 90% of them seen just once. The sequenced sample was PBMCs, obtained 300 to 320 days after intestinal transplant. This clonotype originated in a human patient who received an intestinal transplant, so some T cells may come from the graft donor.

CDR3: CASSSGVLTEAFF. DNA for the CDR3: TGTGCCAGCAGCTCCGGAGTCCTCACTGAAGCTTTCTTT. V gene TRBV7-3 combines with J gene TRBJ1-1; D is unclear. The CDR3 loop spans 13 amino acids. Germline V gene sequence: CDR1 SGHTA, CDR2 FQGTGA. V was clipped by 4 bases and J by 4 bases, with 10 bases between them.